This paragraph reports one T cell receptor beta chain. The target antigen is unknown. The source of the sample is a study of post-analysis software for immune sequencing data. Study-wide findings and caveats: Comparison of patients with controls showed five TRBV segments more frequent in patients, TRBV5-6, TRBV5-1 and TRBV20-1 among them.

TCR beta cDNA libraries included unique molecular identifiers. One entry per CDR3 protein results from TCRdb running MiXCR on the PCR reads. The sample includes about 770,000 distinct CDR3 sequences, 46% of them seen just once. CDR3 length: 14 residues. V lost 6 bases to trimming and J lost 2 bases, with 13 bases between them. Germline CDR1 ENHRY, CDR2 SYGVKD. Sequenced input: blood. The chain joins TRBV10-3 to TRBJ1-2; tentatively, D is TRBD1 (6 bases). The receptor comes from a girl between 5 and 17 years old with multiple sclerosis. CDR3 protein: CAIRGGGRNYGYTF. The CDR3 coding sequence is TGTGCCATCAGGGGCGGGGGGCGCAACTATGGCTACACCTTC.